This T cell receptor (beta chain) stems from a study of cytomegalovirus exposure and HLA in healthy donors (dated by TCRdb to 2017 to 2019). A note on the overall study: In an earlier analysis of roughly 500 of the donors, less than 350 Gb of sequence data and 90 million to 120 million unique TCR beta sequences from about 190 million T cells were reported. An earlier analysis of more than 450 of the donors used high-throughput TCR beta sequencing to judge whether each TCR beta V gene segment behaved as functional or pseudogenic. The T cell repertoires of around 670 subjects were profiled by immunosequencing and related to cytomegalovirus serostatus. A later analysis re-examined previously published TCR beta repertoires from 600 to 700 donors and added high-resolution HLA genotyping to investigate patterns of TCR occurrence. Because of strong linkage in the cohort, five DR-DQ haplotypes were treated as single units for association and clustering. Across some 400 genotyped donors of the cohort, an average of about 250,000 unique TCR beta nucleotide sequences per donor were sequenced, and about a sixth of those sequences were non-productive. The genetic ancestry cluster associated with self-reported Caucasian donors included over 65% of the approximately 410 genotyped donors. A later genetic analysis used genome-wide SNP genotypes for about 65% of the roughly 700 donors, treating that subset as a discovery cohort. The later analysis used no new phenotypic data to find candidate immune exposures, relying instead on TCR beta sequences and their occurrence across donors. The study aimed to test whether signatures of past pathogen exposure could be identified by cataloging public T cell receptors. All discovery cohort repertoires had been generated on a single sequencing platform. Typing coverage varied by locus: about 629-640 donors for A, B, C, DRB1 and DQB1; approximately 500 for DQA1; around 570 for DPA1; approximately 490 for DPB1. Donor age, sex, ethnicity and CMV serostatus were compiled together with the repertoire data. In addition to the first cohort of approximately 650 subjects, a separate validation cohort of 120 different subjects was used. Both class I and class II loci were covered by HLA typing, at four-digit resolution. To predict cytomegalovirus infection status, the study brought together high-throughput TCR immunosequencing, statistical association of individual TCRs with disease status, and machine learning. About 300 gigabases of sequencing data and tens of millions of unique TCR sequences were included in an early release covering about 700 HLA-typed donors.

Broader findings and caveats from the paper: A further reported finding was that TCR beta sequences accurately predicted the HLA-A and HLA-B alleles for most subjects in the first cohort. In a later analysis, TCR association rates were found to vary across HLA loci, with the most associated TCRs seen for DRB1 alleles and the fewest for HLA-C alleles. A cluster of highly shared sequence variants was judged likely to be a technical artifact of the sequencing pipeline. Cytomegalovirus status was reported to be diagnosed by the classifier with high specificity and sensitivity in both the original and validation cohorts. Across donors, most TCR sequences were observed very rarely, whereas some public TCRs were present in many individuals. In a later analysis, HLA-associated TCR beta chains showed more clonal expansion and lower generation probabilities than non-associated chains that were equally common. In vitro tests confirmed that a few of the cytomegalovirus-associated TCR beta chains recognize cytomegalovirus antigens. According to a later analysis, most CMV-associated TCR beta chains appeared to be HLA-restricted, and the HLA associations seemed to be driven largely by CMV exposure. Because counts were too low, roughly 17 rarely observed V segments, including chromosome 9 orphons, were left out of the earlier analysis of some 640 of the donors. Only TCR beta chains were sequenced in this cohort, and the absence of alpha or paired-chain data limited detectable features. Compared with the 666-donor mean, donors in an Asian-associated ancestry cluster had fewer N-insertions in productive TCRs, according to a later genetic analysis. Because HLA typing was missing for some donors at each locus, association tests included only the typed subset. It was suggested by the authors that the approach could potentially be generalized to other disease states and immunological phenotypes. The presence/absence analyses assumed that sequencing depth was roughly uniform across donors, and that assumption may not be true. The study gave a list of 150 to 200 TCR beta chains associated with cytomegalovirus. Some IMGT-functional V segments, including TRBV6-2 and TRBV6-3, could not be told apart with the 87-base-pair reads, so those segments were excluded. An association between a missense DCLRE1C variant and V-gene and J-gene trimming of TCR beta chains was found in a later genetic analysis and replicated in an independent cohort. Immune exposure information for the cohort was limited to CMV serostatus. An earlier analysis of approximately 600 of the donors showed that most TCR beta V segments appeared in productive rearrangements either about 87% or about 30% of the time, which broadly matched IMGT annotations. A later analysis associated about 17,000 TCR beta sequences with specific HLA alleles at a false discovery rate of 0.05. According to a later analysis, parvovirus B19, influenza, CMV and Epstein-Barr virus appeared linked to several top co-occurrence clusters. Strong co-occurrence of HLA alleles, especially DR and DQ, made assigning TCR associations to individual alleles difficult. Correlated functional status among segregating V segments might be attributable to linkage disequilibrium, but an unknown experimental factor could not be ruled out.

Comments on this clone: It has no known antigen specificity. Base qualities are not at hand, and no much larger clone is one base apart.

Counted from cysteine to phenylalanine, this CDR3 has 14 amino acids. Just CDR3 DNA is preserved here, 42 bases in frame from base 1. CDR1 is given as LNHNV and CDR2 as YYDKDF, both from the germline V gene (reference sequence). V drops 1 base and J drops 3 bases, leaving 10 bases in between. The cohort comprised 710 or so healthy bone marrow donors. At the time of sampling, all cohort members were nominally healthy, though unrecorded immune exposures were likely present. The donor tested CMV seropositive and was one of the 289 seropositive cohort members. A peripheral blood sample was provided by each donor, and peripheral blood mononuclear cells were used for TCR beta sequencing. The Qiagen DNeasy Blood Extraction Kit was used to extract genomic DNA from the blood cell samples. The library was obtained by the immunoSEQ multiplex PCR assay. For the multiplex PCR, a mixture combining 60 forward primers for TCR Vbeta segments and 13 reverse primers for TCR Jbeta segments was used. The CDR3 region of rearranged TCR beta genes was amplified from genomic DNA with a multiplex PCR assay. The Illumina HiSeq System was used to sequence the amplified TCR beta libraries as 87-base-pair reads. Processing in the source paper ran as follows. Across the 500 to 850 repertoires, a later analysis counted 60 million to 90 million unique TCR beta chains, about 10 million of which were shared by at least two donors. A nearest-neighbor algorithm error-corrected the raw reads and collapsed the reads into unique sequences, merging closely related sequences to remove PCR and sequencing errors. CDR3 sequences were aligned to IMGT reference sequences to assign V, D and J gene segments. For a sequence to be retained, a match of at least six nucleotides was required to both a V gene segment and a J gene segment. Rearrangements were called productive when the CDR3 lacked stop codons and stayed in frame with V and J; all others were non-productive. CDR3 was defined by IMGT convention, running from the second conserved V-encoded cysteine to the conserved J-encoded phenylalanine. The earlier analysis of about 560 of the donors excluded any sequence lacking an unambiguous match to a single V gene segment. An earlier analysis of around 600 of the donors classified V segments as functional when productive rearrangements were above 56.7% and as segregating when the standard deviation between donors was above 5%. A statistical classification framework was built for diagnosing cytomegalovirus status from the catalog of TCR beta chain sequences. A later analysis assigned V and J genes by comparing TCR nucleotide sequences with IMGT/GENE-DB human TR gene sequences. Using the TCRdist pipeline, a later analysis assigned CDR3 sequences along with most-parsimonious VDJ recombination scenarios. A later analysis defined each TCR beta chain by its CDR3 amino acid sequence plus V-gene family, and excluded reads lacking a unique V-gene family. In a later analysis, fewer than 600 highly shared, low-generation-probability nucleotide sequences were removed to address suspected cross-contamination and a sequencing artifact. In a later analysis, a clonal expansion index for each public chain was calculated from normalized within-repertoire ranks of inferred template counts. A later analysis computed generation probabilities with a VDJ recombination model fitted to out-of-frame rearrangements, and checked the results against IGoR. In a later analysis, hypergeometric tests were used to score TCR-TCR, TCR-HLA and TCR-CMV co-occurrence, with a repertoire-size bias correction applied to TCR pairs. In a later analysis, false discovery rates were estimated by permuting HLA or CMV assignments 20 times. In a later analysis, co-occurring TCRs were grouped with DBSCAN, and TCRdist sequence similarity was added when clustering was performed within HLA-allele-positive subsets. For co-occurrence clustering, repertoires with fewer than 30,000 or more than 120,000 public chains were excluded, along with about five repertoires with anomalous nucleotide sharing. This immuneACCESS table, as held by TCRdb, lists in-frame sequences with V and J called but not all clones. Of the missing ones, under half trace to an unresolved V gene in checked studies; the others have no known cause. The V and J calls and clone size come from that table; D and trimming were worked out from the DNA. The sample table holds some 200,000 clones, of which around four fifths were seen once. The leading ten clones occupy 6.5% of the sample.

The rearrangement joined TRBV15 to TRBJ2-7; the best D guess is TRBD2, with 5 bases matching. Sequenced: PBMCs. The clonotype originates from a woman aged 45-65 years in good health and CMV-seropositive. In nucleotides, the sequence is TGTGCCACCAGCAGAGGGGTCGGGGTCTACGAGCAGTACTTC. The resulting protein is CATSRGVGVYEQYF.